This TCR beta chain comes out of a study of blood T cell repertoires in COVID-19. Turning to the study itself: T cells, B-cell-depleted T cells, or PBMCs supplied cDNA or gDNA.

V dropped 3 bases and J dropped 5; count of bases not matched to a gene: 10. The CDR3 is made up of 15 amino acids. Per germline, CDR1 SGHAT and CDR2 FQNNGV. Assay used: immunoSEQ multiplex PCR; TCRdb lists only in-frame clones, some missing. The sample consists of around 60,000 clones, approximately 72% of them appearing once. The clonotype originates from a woman between 65 and 79 years old with COVID-19, enrolled during active disease. V usage is TRBV11-2 and J usage is TRBJ2-7; 7 bases align to TRBD1. Input material: peripheral blood. CDR3 loop: CASSFAGTEFDEQYF. CDR3 bases: TGTGCCAGCAGCTTTGCCGGGACAGAATTCGACGAGCAGTACTTC.